These 26 T cell receptor beta chains came from one sample sequenced in a study of shared clonotypes between healthy human individuals. The naive CD8 population came from CD45RO-negative cells selected for CCR7, without terminally differentiated effector memory CD45RA+ cells. Assay used: immunoSEQ multiplex PCR; TCRdb lists only in-frame clones, some missing. The data contain 1.5 million to 2.5 million clones, about 95% of them seen just once; the ten biggest clones take up around 1.2%. Sequencing was done on a sample of naive CD8+ T cells sorted from blood. The receptors derive from a young man in good health.

The chain carries TRBV2 and TRBJ2-3; D not certain. In germline, CDR1 is SNHLY, CDR2 FYNNEI. This CDR3 comprises 14 residues. V lost 1 base to trimming and J lost 3 bases, with 8 bases between them. CDR3 amino acids: CASSEGSWTDTQYF. The CDR3, as DNA: TGTGCCAGCAGTGAAGGGAGTTGGACAGATACGCAGTATTTT.

This clone was observed once. CDR3 in DNA: TGTGCCACCAACCCGACAGGGCTTATCTACGAGCAGTACTTC. Its translation is CATNPTGLIYEQYF. V gene TRBV10-3 combines with J gene TRBJ2-7; TRBD1 agrees at 7 bases. Unmatched junction bases numbered 12, after V lost 10 bases and J lost 3 bases. Per germline, CDR1 ENHRY and CDR2 SYGVKD. The CDR3 has 14 amino acids.

The rearrangement links TRBV18 to TRBJ2-7, with D possibly TRBD2 on 5 matching bases. With 5 bases removed from V and 4 bases from J, the gap between germline ends came to 15 bases. CDR1 KGHSH and CDR2 LQKENI come from the germline V gene. The CDR3 sequence is 14 residues long. CDR3 protein: CASSGPGIPYEQYF. CDR3 DNA: TGTGCCAGCTCAGGTCCCGGGATACCTTACGAGCAGTACTTC.

The chain has TRBV7-9 and TRBJ1-1; 7 nucleotides match TRBD1. CDR1 is SEHNR and CDR2 is FQNEAQ in the germline V gene (reference sequence). There are 14 residues in the CDR3. V lost 5 bases to trimming and J lost 6 bases; unmatched junction nucleotides: 9. This chain's CDR3 is CASSPIEGASEAFF. CDR3 nucleotides: TGTGCCAGCAGCCCCATAGAGGGGGCATCTGAAGCTTTCTTT.

V and J are TRBV7-8 and TRBJ2-5, with D unresolved. V was clipped by 3 bases and J by 4 bases, with 12 bases between them. CDR3 length equals 14 residues. Germline V gene sequence: CDR1 SGHVS, CDR2 FQNEAQ. In DNA, the CDR3 is TGTGCCAGCAGCTTCCTTTCAGGCTTAGAGACCCAGTACTTC. Translating gives CASSFLSGLETQYF. Filled out from reference TRBV7-8 and TRBJ2-5, the complete variable domain reads GAGVSQSPRYKVAKRGQDVALRCDPISGHVSLFWYQQALGQGPEFLTYFQNEAQLDKSGLPSDRFFAERPEGSVSTLKIQRTQQEDSAVYLCASSFLSGLETQYFGPGTRLLVL.

This chain joins TRBV4-3 and TRBJ2-3; no definite D call. CDR1 and CDR2 from the germline V gene are LGHNA and YSLEER. Trimming took off 3 bases at V and 0 bases at J, with 4 bases between the two ends. The CDR3 is 13 residues long. The CDR3 spells CASSHASTDTQYF. In DNA, the CDR3 is TGCGCCAGCAGCCATGCCAGCACAGATACGCAGTATTTT.

As to this clone: The same CDR3 can be traced to other DNA sequences in this sample. The chain links TRBV4-1 to TRBJ2-7; D gene ambiguous. Trimming cost V 1 base and J 3 bases, with 10 bases left between them. The CDR3 runs 14 residues. Per the germline V gene, CDR1 is MGHRA and CDR2 is YSYEKL. The DNA for the CDR3 is TGCGCCAGCAGCCAAGGGGCCAGTGGCTACGAGCAGTACTTC. Amino acids: CASSQGASGYEQYF.

V usage is TRBV2 and J usage is TRBJ2-3, with 9 bases lining up with TRBD2. This CDR3 region has 16 residues. The junction had 13 bases not matched to a gene; V was cut back by 10 bases and J by 2 bases. Germline V gene lookup returns CDR1 SNHLY and CDR2 FYNNEI. CDR3: CATAGPAGGPTDTQYF. The CDR3 nucleotides read TGTGCCACCGCCGGCCCCGCGGGGGGGCCCACAGATACGCAGTATTTT.

This clone was seen only once. The rearrangement uses TRBV4-1 and TRBJ1-5; D is uncertain. The CDR3 loop spans 15 amino acids. Trimming shortened V by 0 bases and J by 5 bases, and 11 bases separated the two germline ends. Germline V lookup: CDR1 MGHRA, CDR2 YSYEKL. CDR3 loop: CASSQDSGNYQPQHF. CDR3 in DNA: TGCGCCAGCAGCCAAGACAGCGGGAACTATCAGCCCCAGCATTTT.

The CDR3 loop reads CASSLTGDPYEQYF. The CDR3 bases are TGTGCCAGTAGCCTGACAGGGGACCCCTACGAGCAGTACTTC. V usage is TRBV19 and J usage is TRBJ2-7, with 8 bases aligning to TRBD1. The CDR3 has 14 residues. V shed 6 bases, J shed 2 bases, and the junction held 6 bases outside the gene matches. The V gene's germline CDR1 is LNHDA and CDR2 SQIVND (reference sequence).

The chain is built from TRBV19 and TRBJ1-1; D is undetermined. Germline CDR1 LNHDA, CDR2 SQIVND (reference sequence). The CDR3 extends over 15 amino acids. V was pared by 3 bases and J by 1 base, with 12 bases between. The CDR3 nucleotides are TGTGCCAGTAGTATTGACGCAGACCCGAACACTGAAGCTTTCTTT. Protein product: CASSIDADPNTEAFF. Full variable domain (remainder filled in from reference TRBV19 and TRBJ1-1): DGGITQSPKYLFRKEGQNVTLSCEQNLNHDAMYWYRQDPGQGLRLIYYSQIVNDFQKGDIAEGYSVSREKKESFPLTVTSAQKNPTAFYLCASSIDADPNTEAFFGQGTRLTVV.

The J gene is TRBJ2-7, the V gene TRBV6-1, with D perhaps TRBD1 (5 bases). The CDR3 extends over 14 amino acids. The germline V and J ends were trimmed by 3 bases and 0 bases, with 9 bases remaining between them. Germline values: CDR1 MNHNS, CDR2 SASEGT. In nucleotides, the CDR3 is TGTGCCAGCAGTGAGCAGGGCATCTCCTACGAGCAGTACTTC. Residues: CASSEQGISYEQYF.

The gene calls are TRBV6-5 and TRBJ1-1, with a possible D match to TRBD1 (5 bases). V was trimmed by 7 bases and J by 5 bases, leaving 14 bases between them. This CDR3 comprises 13 residues. CDR1 and CDR2 (germline): MNHEY, SVGAGI. The DNA for the CDR3 is TGTGCCAGCATGGGGCCGGGGGGGACTGAAGCTTTCTTT. This gives the protein CASMGPGGTEAFF.

Comments on this clone: With only one base between it and a far larger clone, this is likely a read error. The sample holds other DNA sequences that translate to the same CDR3. The rearrangement joins TRBV11-2 to TRBJ2-7; unclear D gene. The V end lost 1 base, the J end lost 5 bases, and 3 bases lay between the germline ends. CDR3 length: 11 residues. Germline loops: CDR1 SGHAT, CDR2 FQNNGV. The DNA for the CDR3 is TGTGCCAGCAGCTTAGGGGACGAGCAGTACTTC. Its protein is CASSLGDEQYF.

As to this clone: One end of the junction varies from germline; a read error may be responsible. CDR3 DNA sequence: TGTGCCAGCAGCGAAGGGGTTCGGCGGGGCGGGTTGGAGACCCAGTACTTC. This translates into CASSEGVRRGGLETQYF. This chain joins TRBV6-1 and TRBJ2-5, with D perhaps matching TRBD2 (6 bases). The germline CDR1 and CDR2 sequences are MNHNS and SASEGT. The CDR3 is 17 residues long.

Notes on this clone: The sample holds other DNA sequences that translate to the same CDR3. The chain combines TRBV19 with TRBJ1-6, with 7 bases lining up with TRBD1. Germline V gene sequence: CDR1 LNHDA, CDR2 SQIVND (reference sequence). This CDR3 is built from 14 residues. Germline trimming cut 4 bases from V and 7 bases from J; bases unmatched to any gene: 4. CDR3 residues: CASSTGTENSPLHF. The CDR3 region has the DNA TGTGCCAGTAGTACCGGGACAGAGAATTCACCCCTCCACTTT.

The chain links TRBV2 to TRBJ1-4, with D perhaps matching TRBD1 (5 bases). Germline V CDR1 and CDR2: SNHLY, FYNNEI. V dropped 1 base and J dropped 7 bases, with 10 bases sitting between them. The CDR3 runs 14 residues. In DNA form, the CDR3 reads TGTGCCAGCAGTGAAGATGGGGCTCTTGAAAAACTGTTTTTT. Translated: CASSEDGALEKLFF. The full variable domain, with the rest looked up from reference TRBV2 and TRBJ1-4, is EPEVTQTPSHQVTQMGQEVILRCVPISNHLYFYWYRQILGQKVEFLVSFYNNEISEKSEIFDDQFSVERPDGSNFTLKIRSTKLEDSAMYFCASSEDGALEKLFFGSGTQLSVL.

The V and J genes are TRBV6-5 and TRBJ2-6, with D uncertain. The CDR3 has 15 amino acids. Looked up from germline, CDR1 is MNHEY and CDR2 is SVGAGI. Between the trimmed V and J ends, which lost 6 bases and 1 base, there was a span of 10 bases. Written as DNA, the CDR3 is TGTGCCAGCAGCCAGCTAGGGTCTGGGGCCAACGTCCTGACTTTC. Protein sequence: CASSQLGSGANVLTF.

This clone was detected only once. The CDR3 DNA follows: TGTGCCAGCAGTTACGACAGCAGCTCTGAAGCTTTCTTT. Protein sequence: CASSYDSSSEAFF. This sequence joins TRBV6-5 and TRBJ1-1, with a possible D match to TRBD1 (5 bases). The V gene lost 2 bases and the J gene lost 6 bases, with 10 bases spanning the gap. The germline gives CDR1 MNHEY, CDR2 SVGAGI. The CDR3 totals 13 residues.

The chain joins TRBV27 to TRBJ2-2; 9 bases line up with TRBD1. CDR1 and CDR2 from the germline V gene are MNHEY and SMNVEV (reference sequence). The trim removed 0 bases at V and 4 bases at J, leaving 6 bases unmatched. The CDR3 has 17 residues. In nucleotides, the CDR3 is TGTGCCAGCAGTTTATCTAGGGGACAGGGACTCACCGGGGAGCTGTTTTTT. This codes for CASSLSRGQGLTGELFF.

The gene calls are TRBV9 and TRBJ1-1; D unclear. This CDR3 comprises 15 residues. Germline values: CDR1 SGDLS, CDR2 YYNGEE. V lost 3 bases, J lost 0 bases, and 12 bases lay in between. The CDR3, as DNA: TGTGCCAGCAGCGAACACAGCGAGATGAACACTGAAGCTTTCTTT. As protein: CASSEHSEMNTEAFF.

This clone was detected only once. V is TRBV7-8 and J is TRBJ2-7; 10 bases line up with TRBD1. This CDR3 has 14 amino acids. Germline loops: CDR1 SGHVS, CDR2 FQNEAQ. After removal of 2 bases from V and 6 bases from J, the junction contained 4 bases not matched to a gene. CDR3 amino acids: CASSLLGQGREQYF. The CDR3 nucleotides read TGTGCCAGCAGCTTATTGGGACAGGGGCGCGAGCAGTACTTC.

This clone was detected only once. The chain has TRBV5-1 and TRBJ1-1; D is ambiguous. The CDR3 contains 16 residues. Per germline, CDR1 SGHRS and CDR2 YFSETQ. The ends were cut back, 0 bases at V and 0 bases at J, with 12 bases in the middle. CDR3 bases: TGCGCCAGCAGCTTGGGACTTTGGGCTATGAACACTGAAGCTTTCTTT. Residues: CASSLGLWAMNTEAFF.

This clone was seen a handful of times. The genes are TRBV19 and TRBJ1-5; 9 nucleotides line up with TRBD1. The CDR3 is 15 amino acids. The V and J ends lost 6 bases and 7 bases, in that order; junction bases with no gene match: 10. Germline V gene lookup returns CDR1 LNHDA and CDR2 SQIVND (reference sequence). This CDR3 is CASSRDREEIQPQHF. In DNA form, the CDR3 reads TGTGCCAGTAGCCGGGACAGGGAGGAAATCCAGCCCCAGCATTTT.

This chain connects TRBV5-1 to TRBJ2-7, with D uncertain. The V end was cut by 4 bases, the J end by 5 bases, with 16 bases between. Per the germline V gene, CDR1 is SGHRS and CDR2 is YFSETQ. This CDR3 spans 14 amino acids. The CDR3 loop reads CASSDDDAPHEQYF. DNA of the CDR3: TGCGCCAGCAGCGACGACGACGCCCCTCACGAGCAGTACTTC.

The chain couples TRBV9 to TRBJ2-1; 9 nucleotides align to TRBD1. Trimming at V came to 3 bases and at J to 4 bases, leaving 8 bases not matched to a gene. The CDR3 contains 16 residues. Per germline, CDR1 SGDLS and CDR2 YYNGEE. The CDR3 DNA reads TGTGCCAGCAGCGAACTGGGACAGGGACTGTACAATGAGCAGTTCTTC. Translation: CASSELGQGLYNEQFF.